The clone carrying this TCR beta chain was detected only a few times. Orbital computed tomography, thyroid ultrasound, serum thyroxine and TRAb, and clinical symptoms together informed the diagnoses. The PBMCs studied were ones that came from 10 ml fresh peripheral blood. This entry is derived from a study of T cells in Graves' hyperthyroidism and ophthalmopathy. The overall study: Blood was drawn when the patient was first diagnosed and still untreated.

The CDR3 regions of TCR beta were amplified from RNA transcripts. Initially, a first-round RT-PCR of the TCR CDR3 employed the HTBI primer set. TCRdb analysed the multiplex PCR reads with MiXCR anew, one entry per CDR3 protein. The data contain 300,000 to 450,000 distinct CDR3 sequences, around 14% of them singletons. The sequenced material came from blood. This clonotype was sampled from a woman aged 18-29 years with Graves' hyperthyroidism that later progressed to Graves' ophthalmopathy.

The CDR3 protein is CSASGGGVVHIQYF. CDR3 nucleotide sequence: TGCAGTGCTAGTGGGGGTGGAGTAGTTCACATTCAGTACTTC. V and J are TRBV20-1 and TRBJ2-4; D could derive from TRBD1 or TRBD2 (5 bases each). The CDR3 is made up of 14 amino acids. The germline V gene encodes CDR1 DFQATT and CDR2 SNEGSKA (reference sequence). V was clipped by 3 bases and J by 8 bases, with 17 bases between them.